The 24 T cell receptor beta chains reported below all come from one sample, sequenced in a study of blood T cell repertoires in COVID-19. The repertoire was sequenced with immunoSEQ multiplex PCR; TCRdb's copy has only in-frame clones and lacks some. The repertoire holds 70,000 or so clones, with approximately 84% as singletons. The sample consisted of peripheral blood. All receptors come from a man between 70 and 80 years old with active or convalescent COVID-19.

In DNA form, the CDR3 reads TGTGCCAGCAGCTCCCCCTGGCGGAGCTCCTACAATGAGCAGTTCTTC. Protein product: CASSSPWRSSYNEQFF. The V call is TRBV5-6, the J call TRBJ2-1, with unresolved D. CDR1 and CDR2 from the germline V gene are SGHDT and YYEEEE. The CDR3 sequence is 16 residues long. Trimming stripped 3 bases from V and 0 bases from J, with 13 bases between.

This clone occurred once. V is TRBV3-1 (or the pseudogene TRBV3-2) and J is TRBJ2-7; D is undetermined. The V end was cut by 4 bases, the J end by 4 bases, with 11 bases between. Germline V gene sequence: CDR1 LGHDT, CDR2 YNNKEL (reference sequence). This CDR3 has 13 residues. For the CDR3, the DNA is TGTGCCAGCAGCCTTGGCCTGTTGTACGAGCAGTACTTC. Translation gives CASSLGLLYEQYF.

This clone appeared once. Written as DNA, the CDR3 is TGTGCCAGCAGCCGCACATGGAGCTCCTACGAGCAGTACTTC. Its translation: CASSRTWSSYEQYF. The rearrangement links TRBV5-6 to TRBJ2-7; D ambiguous. The CDR3 consists of 14 residues. V lost 4 bases, J lost 0 bases, and 11 bases lay in between. Germline V CDR1 and CDR2: SGHDT, YYEEEE.

The chain joins TRBV19 to TRBJ2-6; tentative D call: TRBD1 (6 bases). This CDR3 spans 15 amino acids. The germline CDR1 and CDR2 sequences are LNHDA and SQIVND (reference sequence). The V gene lost 8 bases and the J gene lost 0 bases, with 11 bases spanning the gap. The CDR3 reads CASARDNSGANVLTF. The CDR3 coding sequence is TGTGCCAGTGCCCGGGACAACTCTGGGGCCAACGTCCTGACTTTC.

V and J are TRBV30 and TRBJ2-3; the match to TRBD2 covers 7 bases. Germline trimming cut 8 bases from V and 5 bases from J; bases unmatched to any gene: 10. This CDR3 is 13 amino acids long. Germline CDR1 and CDR2: GTSNPN and SVGIG (reference sequence). The CDR3 loop is CAGTTSSIDTQYF. Here the CDR3 DNA reads TGTGCCGGGACGACTAGCTCGATAGATACGCAGTATTTT.

The chain couples TRBV5-8 to TRBJ1-2, with D perhaps TRBD1 (5 bases). The CDR3 runs to 12 residues. The V end was cut by 4 bases, the J end by 8 bases, with 12 bases between. Germline CDR1 is SGHTS and CDR2 is YDEGEE. CDR3 sequence (DNA): TGTGCCAGCAGCGTGGGACGGGAAGGCTACACCTTC. Translated, it gives CASSVGREGYTF.

This clone was seen just once. The chain uses TRBV2 and TRBJ2-1; TRBD2 matches 12 bases. The germline gives CDR1 SNHLY, CDR2 FYNNEI. Trimming at V came to 11 bases and at J to 3 bases, leaving 11 bases not matched to a gene. The CDR3 is 16 amino acids. CDR3 amino acids: CALIVRGLAGYNEQFF. The CDR3 DNA sequence: TGTGCCCTAATCGTCAGGGGACTAGCGGGCTACAATGAGCAGTTCTTC.

The CDR3 region has the DNA TGTGCCAGCAGCTTAGCGCTTTTAGCGGGAGTTCAAGAGACCCAGTACTTC. This translates into CASSLALLAGVQETQYF. The chain couples TRBV7-9 to TRBJ2-5; TRBD2 matches at 9 bases. This CDR3 is 17 amino acids long. In germline, CDR1 is SEHNR, CDR2 FQNEAQ (reference sequence). With V trimmed by 0 bases and J by 2 bases, 7 bases remained unmatched.

The rearrangement links TRBV5-1 to TRBJ1-3; D not resolved. CDR1 is SGHRS and CDR2 is YFSETQ in the germline V gene. The CDR3 runs to 11 residues. The germline V and J ends were trimmed by 2 bases and 14 bases, with 11 bases remaining between them. The CDR3 DNA reads as TGCGCCAGCAGCTTTCCAGGATGTTTATATTTT. Its protein product is CASSFPGCLYF.

The chain has TRBV6-2 or TRBV6-3 and TRBJ1-2; TRBD1 matches 9 bases. V was pared by 3 bases and J by 2 bases, with 7 bases of the junction left unmatched. Germline assignment: CDR1 MNHEY and CDR2 SVGEGT. This CDR3 has 16 amino acids. The CDR3, as DNA: TGTGCCAGCAGTTATAAAGGGGACAGGGCCAACTATGGCTACACCTTC. It encodes CASSYKGDRANYGYTF.

The V call is TRBV18, the J call TRBJ1-6; D possibly corresponds to TRBD1 (5 bases). The CDR3 consists of 14 residues. Germline CDR1 is KGHSH and CDR2 is LQKENI. Trimming pared 5 bases from V and 9 bases from J, leaving 14 bases between. The CDR3 is CASSSTQESSPLHF. For the CDR3, the DNA is TGTGCCAGCTCATCAACACAGGAGAGTTCACCCCTCCACTTT.

This chain links TRBV19 with TRBJ1-5; TRBD1 aligns across 7 bases. In germline, CDR1 is LNHDA, CDR2 SQIVND (reference sequence). After removal of 5 bases from V and 2 bases from J, the junction contained 9 bases not matched to a gene. The CDR3 loop spans 16 amino acids. CDR3 in amino acids: CASSALGGGGNQPQHF. CDR3 nucleotide sequence: TGTGCCAGTAGTGCGCTAGGGGGCGGAGGCAATCAGCCCCAGCATTTT.

The rearrangement uses TRBV7-8 and TRBJ1-1, with D hard to call. V was pared by 4 bases and J by 1 base, with 13 bases between. The CDR3 consists of 15 residues. Germline lookup yields CDR1 SGHVS and CDR2 FQNEAQ. CDR3 amino acids: CASSWTGISNTEAFF. In DNA form, the CDR3 reads TGTGCCAGCAGCTGGACCGGGATCTCGAACACTGAAGCTTTCTTT.

This rearrangement joins TRBV24-1 to TRBJ2-5; maybe TRBD2 (5 bases). V was shortened by 4 bases and J by 7 bases, with 15 bases between the two germline ends. Germline CDR1 is KGHDR and CDR2 is SFDVKD. The CDR3 loop spans 14 amino acids. DNA for the CDR3: TGTGCCACCAGTGAGTCATGGGGAGTTCGGACCCAGTACTTC. Protein: CATSESWGVRTQYF.

The genes are TRBV28 and TRBJ1-1; D is unclear. This CDR3 is 16 amino acids long. Germline lookup yields CDR1 MDHEN and CDR2 SYDVKM. With 6 bases removed from V and 0 bases from J, the gap between germline ends came to 17 bases. CDR3 bases: TGTGCCAGCAGATCCTGGCCGGGGTGGATGAACACTGAAGCTTTCTTT. Translation: CASRSWPGWMNTEAFF.

The chain uses TRBV5-1 and TRBJ2-1, with a weak D call TRBD2 (6 bases). Germline V gives CDR1 SGHRS, CDR2 YFSETQ. The length of the CDR3 is 16 residues. The ends were cut back, 5 bases at V and 4 bases at J, with 19 bases in the middle. Here the CDR3 DNA reads TGCGCCAGCAGTGTCGGAGGGACTGGATCATACAATGAGCAGTTCTTC. Translated, it gives CASSVGGTGSYNEQFF.

The chain carries TRBV5-1 and TRBJ2-5, with 9 nucleotides matching TRBD1. The CDR3 is 15 amino acids. Germline CDR1 reads SGHRS; CDR2 reads YFSETQ. The J segment lost 2 bases and the V segment lost 0 bases, leaving 2 bases of the junction unmatched. The CDR3 sequence: CASSLAGTGQETQYF. CDR3 in DNA: TGCGCCAGCAGCTTGGCCGGGACAGGGCAAGAGACCCAGTACTTC.

The chain couples TRBV12-3 or TRBV12-4 to TRBJ1-2, with D unclear. The ends were cut back, 4 bases at V and 14 bases at J, with 14 bases in the middle. This CDR3 has 11 residues. The DNA of the CDR3 is TGTGCCAGCAGTTCGTATCCCCAGTATACCTTC. It encodes CASSSYPQYTF.

This clone has only a few counts. J is TRBJ2-2 and V is TRBV19, with 8 bases lining up with TRBD1. Trimming cost V 10 bases and J 1 base; bases outside gene matches: 14. The CDR3 has 17 amino acids. The germline CDR1 and CDR2 sequences are LNHDA and SQIVND (reference sequence). Here the CDR3 reads CAITSGETGGNTGELFF. CDR3 in DNA: TGTGCCATCACTAGTGGGGAAACAGGGGGGAACACCGGGGAGCTGTTTTTT.

The chain carries TRBV28 and TRBJ2-1; 13 positions agree with TRBD2. V shed 8 bases and J 10 bases; nucleotides not matched to a gene: 5. The CDR3 runs 13 residues. CDR1 is MDHEN and CDR2 is SYDVKM in the germline V gene. This chain's CDR3 is CASLGTSGVEQFF. As DNA, the CDR3 is TGTGCCAGCCTCGGGACTAGCGGGGTAGAGCAGTTCTTC.

J is TRBJ2-1 and V is TRBV3-1 (or the pseudogene TRBV3-2), with TRBD2 matching over 10 bases. CDR3 length equals 16 residues. The germline V gene encodes CDR1 LGHDT and CDR2 YNNKEL (reference sequence). V dropped 6 bases and J dropped 1; count of bases not matched to a gene: 6. CDR3 DNA sequence: TGTGCCAGCAGTTCAAAGCGGGAGGGGTCCTACAATGAGCAGTTCTTC. Translating it yields CASSSKREGSYNEQFF.

The genes are TRBV27 and TRBJ1-5, with a tentative D call TRBD1 (5 bases). The CDR3 is 13 amino acids. Germline CDR1 is MNHEY and CDR2 is SMNVEV (reference sequence). With 8 bases removed from V and 4 bases from J, the gap between germline ends came to 12 bases. In nucleotides, the CDR3 is TGTGCCAGCGGGGCCTCGAGGAATCAGCCCCAGCATTTT. Protein: CASGASRNQPQHF.

The chain uses TRBV6-5 and TRBJ1-1, with D uncertain. Trimming stripped 2 bases from V and 1 base from J, with 5 bases between. The CDR3 extends over 13 amino acids. Per germline, CDR1 MNHEY and CDR2 SVGAGI. CDR3 in amino acids: CASSYEKNTEAFF. Here the CDR3 DNA reads TGTGCCAGCAGTTACGAGAAGAACACTGAAGCTTTCTTT.

The gene calls are TRBV5-1 and TRBJ2-1, with TRBD1 matching over 9 bases. CDR1 and CDR2 from the germline V gene are SGHRS and YFSETQ. V dropped 4 bases and J dropped 2; count of bases not matched to a gene: 13. The CDR3 length is 18 residues. DNA of the CDR3: TGCGCCAGCAGCCCCGGGACAGGGTTAAATGCTGCCTACAATGAGCAGTTCTTC. Translation gives CASSPGTGLNAAYNEQFF.